This TCR beta chain was captured by sequencing in a study of blood T cell repertoires in COVID-19. This clone was picked up a small number of times. CDR3 length: 13 residues. The ends lost 5 bases at V and 7 bases at J; junction bases unmatched: 7. CDR1 and CDR2 from the germline V gene are KGHSH and LQKENI. Those who participated ranged in age from about 18 to 89 years and resided in under 25 US areas. Cohort 3 donors were reported recovered after two negative PCRs, clearance, or symptom resolution. Only in-frame clones appear in the TCRdb table, and some are missing; sequencing was by immunoSEQ multiplex PCR. The sample includes some 390,000 clones, 85% to 90% of them seen just once.

V usage is TRBV18 and J usage is TRBJ1-1; TRBD1 agrees at 7 bases. This clonotype was sampled from a man aged 25 to 40 who had recovered from COVID-19. The source material was PBMCs or T cells enriched from blood (not recorded which). CDR3: CASSDGTDLEAFF. The CDR3 bases are TGTGCCAGCTCAGACGGGACAGACCTTGAAGCTTTCTTT.